This T cell receptor (beta chain) stems from a study of molecular identifiers for immune sequencing clone quantification (dated by TCRdb to the late 2010s). In the study overall: For a replicate experiment, RNA from roughly 18,000 or 92,000 naive CD8 T cells was divided into five aliquots, of which four were sequenced. This methods study benchmarked molecular-identifier clustering-based TCR repertoire sequencing (MIDCIRS) and TCR RNA copy counting, using CD8 T cells to do so. The paper's findings and limits, for the study overall: A single cell's worth of spiked-in Jurkat TCR RNA was reported detectable even among one million naive CD8 T cells. Spiked-in Jurkat TCR RNA (around 9 copies' worth), which is not part of the donor repertoire, was contained in the naive libraries. In CMV-specific effector cells, clones with more than 20 RNA copies contained over 99% of molecules, whereas in naive cells such clones contained under 1% of molecules. Modeling estimated roughly 3 recovered TCR RNA copies per cell, compared with 9.5 to 10 by digital PCR, which implies about 30% capture efficiency. Without barcode sub-clustering, chimeric consensus sequences inflated TCR diversity; chimeras reached as high as 47%. Highly expanded clone sizes could be underestimated if identical TCR molecules share a barcode.

This clonotype has just a few counts. Its antigen specificity is not known. Base quality data are lacking; no much larger clone is found one base away. Naive CD8 T cell libraries were made from approximately 22,000 to 940,000 sorted cells using 10%, 30% or 50% of purified RNA. On a BD FACSAria II, naive CD8 T cells were FACS-sorted as CD8+CD4-CCR7+CD45RA+ and collected into RLT Plus buffer. More than 8 TCR copies' worth of Jurkat RNA were spiked into roughly 17,000-1,100,000 naive CD8 T cell samples to test detection sensitivity. Enrichment of CD8 T cells was done with RosetteSep CD8+ T Cell Enrichment Cocktail plus Ficoll-Paque, and ACK red cell lysis came afterward. Libraries came from PCR. The run used a NextSeq 500. Bulk TCR libraries were generated as previously described, with the TCR primers listed in Table S5 used. Total RNA was purified with the Qiagen AllPrep DNA/RNA kit. Before any analysis, reads coming from multiple sequencing runs of the same library were combined into one pool. For the original study's pipeline: Reads were retained only if an exact TCR constant sequence was present, and the retained reads were trimmed to 150 nt and grouped according to their 12-nt molecular barcodes. Reads in each barcode group were sub-clustered using a 15% Levenshtein threshold, and a quality-weighted consensus sequence was built for each RNA molecule. Non-functional sequences were discarded, and so were lower-count sequences lying one edit away from another sequence. On the basis of fitting two negative binomial distributions, barcode sub-clusters with fewer than 20% of the maximum read count were discarded. Through fastp at Q25 and MiXCR, TCRdb rebuilt clones from the public reads, retaining in-frame beta chains. Every entry covers one CDR3 protein and lists the most common genes and DNA from its rows. TCRdb assigned the V and J calls; the authors' analysis was not used. For this sample the table gives approximately 680,000 distinct CDR3 sequences, of which roughly 23% were detected only once. Clones ranked in the top ten supply 0.78% of the sample.

V is shortened by 5 bases, J by 1 base, and the region joining them spans 20 bases. From the germline V gene, CDR1 is SGHVS and CDR2 is FNYEAQ. Reading from cysteine to phenylalanine, the CDR3 counts 17 amino acids. Only the CDR3 part of the read is kept: 51 bases, read in frame from the first base. The sequence derives from a human donor in good health. Some libraries in this study had Jurkat cell RNA spiked in. The rearranged segments are TRBV7-6 and TRBJ1-1; a tentative D call is TRBD1 (5 bases match). The specimen was naive CD8+ T cells from blood, with Jurkat cell RNA spiked in. The cell subset or site label for this specimen denotes: FACS-sorted CD8+CD4-CCR7+CD45RA+ naive T cells. CDR3 region: CASSRTGTDGQNTEAFF. The DNA sequence reads TGTGCCAGCAGCCGAACTGGGACGGACGGCCAGAACACTGAAGCTTTCTTT.